Listed here are 18 T cell receptor beta chains from one sample, sequenced in a study of CXCR3-negative and CXCR3-positive naive CD8 T cells. Carrying UMI labels, the TRB cDNA libraries were prepared through 5' RACE. TCRdb re-called the 5' RACE reads and gives one entry per CDR3 protein, without DNA. The sample data list 50,000 to 75,000 distinct CDR3 sequences. Sequencing was performed on naive CXCR3- CD8+ T cells from blood. Subset reported: CD45RO-CCR7+CD27+CD95- naive CD8+ T cells lacking CXCR3 (TNR3-). The receptor source for this set is a human donor in good health. Some clones in this sample may be carry-over from other donors' samples.

CDR3 residues: CASSPAGTGFDEQFF. The chain couples TRBV14 to TRBJ2-1; TCRdb reports TRBD1, a call that lacks DNA to check it against. From germline, CDR1 is SGHDN and CDR2 FVKESK. The CDR3 spans 15 residues.

V usage is TRBV6-4 and J usage is TRBJ2-3; absent DNA, TCRdb's TRBD1 call cannot be checked. Germline CDR1 is MRHNA and CDR2 is SNTAGT. The CDR3 has 13 amino acids. CDR3: CASSEQGTDTQYF.

The chain combines TRBV28 with TRBJ2-5; TCRdb's assignment of TRBD1 cannot be checked, as there is no DNA. The CDR3 consists of 17 residues. CDR1 MDHEN and CDR2 SYDVKM come from the germline V gene. The CDR3 region is CASSFRIGDRGQETQYF. Using reference TRBV28 and TRBJ2-5 for the parts outside the CDR3, the full variable domain is DVKVTQSSRYLVKRTGEKVFLECVQDMDHENMFWYRQDPGLGLRLIYFSYDVKMKEKGDIPEGYSVSREKKERFSLILESASTNQTSMYLCASSFRIGDRGQETQYFGPGTRLLVL.

V usage is TRBV20-1 and J usage is TRBJ1-2; TCRdb's D gene call, TRBD1, goes unchecked for lack of DNA. The length of the CDR3 is 13 residues. CDR1 is DFQATT and CDR2 is SNEGSKA in the germline V gene (reference sequence). CDR3 amino acids: CSASPRDSYGYTF.

This rearrangement joins TRBV9 to TRBJ2-7; the D call of TRBD1 rests on TCRdb alone, since no DNA is present to check it. Per the germline V gene, CDR1 is SGDLS and CDR2 is YYNGEE. The CDR3 sequence is 14 residues long. This CDR3 reads CASSEGGLPYEQYF.

The chain joins TRBV3-1 to TRBJ2-7; TCRdb's D call, TRBD1, is unchecked because there is no DNA. Looked up from germline, CDR1 is LGHDT and CDR2 is YNNKEL (reference sequence). The CDR3 covers 13 residues. CDR3: CASSQGTVYEQYF.

V gene TRBV2 combines with J gene TRBJ2-1; TCRdb's D gene call, TRBD1, goes unchecked for lack of DNA. The CDR3 is 16 amino acids. Germline assignment: CDR1 SNHLY and CDR2 FYNNEI. The CDR3 here is CASSNLQGADYNEQFF.

CDR3 in amino acids: CASSFGLAGGVLYNEQFF. The chain links TRBV5-1 to TRBJ2-1; TCRdb reports TRBD2, a call that lacks DNA to check it against. CDR1 is SGHRS, CDR2 YFSETQ, per germline. The CDR3 covers 18 residues.

CDR3 sequence: CASSLGVIQELFF. The V gene is TRBV7-9, the J gene TRBJ2-2. CDR3 size: 13 residues. Germline CDR1 is SEHNR and CDR2 is FQNEAQ (reference sequence). Based on the CDR3 plus reference TRBV7-9 and TRBJ2-2, the full variable domain is DTGVSQNPRHKITKRGQNVTFRCDPISEHNRLYWYRQTLGQGPEFLTYFQNEAQLEKSRLLSDRFSAERPKGSFSTLEIQRTEQGDSAMYLCASSLGVIQELFFGEGSRLTVL.

V is TRBV4-3 and J is TRBJ2-4; the TCRdb call, TRBD1, lacks DNA for checking. Germline V gene lookup returns CDR1 LGHNA and CDR2 YSLEER. This CDR3 is 18 amino acids long. CDR3 in amino acids: CASSQDRDRGRAKNIQYF.

V is TRBV9 and J is TRBJ1-2; TCRdb indicates TRBD1, and absent DNA this call remains unverified. Germline CDR1 reads SGDLS; CDR2 reads YYNGEE. CDR3 length: 12 amino acids. The CDR3 is CASSTQGYGYTF.

The chain has TRBV4-3 and TRBJ1-2; TCRdb calls TRBD1, which cannot be checked without DNA. Germline V lookup: CDR1 LGHNA, CDR2 YSLEER. The CDR3 runs to 16 residues. CDR3 protein: CASSQVSGQDRYGYTF.

The rearrangement links TRBV29-1 to TRBJ1-3; TCRdb gives TRBD1 as the D gene, but with no DNA this cannot be confirmed. CDR1 SQVTM and CDR2 ANQGSEA come from the germline V gene. The CDR3 spans 12 residues. CDR3 sequence reads: CSVGQSGNTIYF.

CDR3 protein: CSARGAQSYEQYF. V usage is TRBV20-1 and J usage is TRBJ2-7; without DNA, the TCRdb call of TRBD1 cannot be checked. Germline V CDR1 and CDR2: DFQATT, SNEGSKA (reference sequence). The CDR3 length is 13 residues.

The chain combines TRBV20-1 with TRBJ2-7; TCRdb reports TRBD1, a call that lacks DNA to check it against. The CDR3 is 13 amino acids. Germline-derived CDR1 and CDR2 are DFQATT and SNEGSKA (reference sequence). The CDR3 is CSAMLGGRYEQYF.

The V and J genes are TRBV5-1 and TRBJ2-1; the TRBD1 assignment by TCRdb is unverifiable without DNA. The CDR3 has 14 residues. Germline V gives CDR1 SGHRS, CDR2 YFSETQ. The CDR3 protein is CASSWTGTYNEQFF.

The chain carries TRBV6-6 and TRBJ2-5; TCRdb's D gene call, TRBD1, goes unchecked for lack of DNA. Germline V gene data show CDR1 as MNHNY and CDR2 as SVGAGI (reference sequence). The CDR3 covers 12 residues. CDR3 sequence: CASSAGLETQYF.

CDR3 protein: CSARDRASYYEQYF. The J gene is TRBJ2-7, the V gene TRBV20-1; TCRdb's assignment of TRBD2 cannot be checked, as there is no DNA. Germline assignment: CDR1 DFQATT and CDR2 SNEGSKA (reference sequence). There are 14 residues in the CDR3.